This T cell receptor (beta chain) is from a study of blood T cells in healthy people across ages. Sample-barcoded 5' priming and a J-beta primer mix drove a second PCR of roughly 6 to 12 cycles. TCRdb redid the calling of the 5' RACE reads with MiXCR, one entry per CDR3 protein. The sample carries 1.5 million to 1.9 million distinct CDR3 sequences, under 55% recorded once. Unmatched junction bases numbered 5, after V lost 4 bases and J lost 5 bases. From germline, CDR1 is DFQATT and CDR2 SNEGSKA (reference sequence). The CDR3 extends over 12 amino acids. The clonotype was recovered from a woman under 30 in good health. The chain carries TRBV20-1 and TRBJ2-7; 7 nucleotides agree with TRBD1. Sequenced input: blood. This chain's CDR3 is CSATTQGDEQYF. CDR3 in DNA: TGCAGTGCTACTACCCAGGGGGACGAGCAGTACTTC.